This TCR beta chain was recovered during a study of OX40 agonist ivuxolimab in advanced cancers. Looking at the study overall: The costimulatory receptor OX40 (CD134) was targeted by ivuxolimab, a fully human IgG2 agonistic monoclonal antibody. Intravenous ivuxolimab was administered to patients every 2 weeks at six dose levels: 0.01, 0.1, 0.3, 1.5, 3 and 10 mg/kg. Among the roughly 50 dose-escalation patients, about 19 had hepatocellular carcinoma, 15 or so melanoma, 9 renal cell carcinoma and 9 head and neck cancer. The dose-escalation cohort was over 70% male with a mean age of around 62 years, ranging from roughly 20 to 80. Patients were allowed to have had prior anti-PD-1, anti-PD-L1 or anti-CTLA-4 therapy, and 40% of the dose-escalation patients had been treated with checkpoint inhibitors. Three dose-escalation patients achieved partial responses, one with hepatocellular carcinoma and two with cutaneous melanoma. Peripheral TCRbeta sequencing was intended to test whether TCR sequence diversity was altered and clonal T-cell expansion was caused by ivuxolimab. The monotherapy dose-escalation portion (N = 52 patients) of the phase I ivuxolimab trial is reported in the paper.

Results the study describes overall, beyond this receptor: At doses from 0.1 to 3.0 mg/kg, clonal expansion was seen in both CD4+ and CD8+ blood T cells between baseline and week 6. On average, CD8+ T cells showed more expanded clones than CD4+ T cells after ivuxolimab. In the 0.1-3.0 mg/kg groups, partial responders had among the lowest normalized peripheral clonal expansion, particularly in CD8+ T cells. Low levels of normalized T-cell clonal expansion were also seen in some patients who did not respond. Which antigens the clonally expanded peripheral T cells were specific for was not determined.

From V the trimming removes 3 bases and from J it removes 5 bases, while the gene matches leave 8 bases of the junction unaccounted for. The CDR3 contains 15 residues, cysteine and phenylalanine counted. The retained sequence is limited to the CDR3, 45 bases, with the frame set at the first base. The CDR1 and CDR2 encoded by the germline V gene are SGHAT and FQNNGV. Patients with autoimmune disease history or receiving systemic immunosuppression were excluded from the trial. Peripheral blood for TCR sequencing was collected from all dose cohorts at baseline, on cycle 4 day 1, and on cycle 7 day 1. Samples were obtained from an open-label, multicenter, first-in-human phase I dose-escalation trial of ivuxolimab. Adults with locally advanced or metastatic head and neck squamous cell, hepatocellular, melanoma or renal cell carcinoma were enrolled in the trial. CD4+ and CD8+ T cells were sorted separately from peripheral blood before TCR sequencing.

Genomic DNA was isolated from the sorted cells so that the TCRbeta CDR3 region could be sequenced. The immunoSEQ Assay was used to sequence the TCRbeta CDR3 regions. Entries here come from immuneACCESS through TCRdb and include only in-frame sequences with V and J called. Some clones fail to appear in such tables; in the studies checked, an unresolved V gene covers under half of the shortfall, and the cause of the remainder is unknown. Present in this sample are 50,000 to 75,000 clones, approximately 83% of which were seen just once. The leading ten clones occupy around 1.6% of the sample. As to this clone: Its antigen is still unknown. No much larger clone is present one base from it, and per-base qualities are unavailable.

The sequenced sample was CD4+ or CD8+ T cells sorted from blood, obtained in a trial of the OX40 agonist ivuxolimab. Recombination linked TRBV11-2 to TRBJ2-5, with 8 bases in between that match TRBD1. The TCR originated in an adult with an advanced solid tumor such as melanoma, head and neck, liver or kidney cancer. For the CDR3, the sequence is CASSLDQGAWETQYF. Here is the DNA: TGTGCCAGCAGCTTGGACCAGGGGGCTTGGGAGACCCAGTACTTC.